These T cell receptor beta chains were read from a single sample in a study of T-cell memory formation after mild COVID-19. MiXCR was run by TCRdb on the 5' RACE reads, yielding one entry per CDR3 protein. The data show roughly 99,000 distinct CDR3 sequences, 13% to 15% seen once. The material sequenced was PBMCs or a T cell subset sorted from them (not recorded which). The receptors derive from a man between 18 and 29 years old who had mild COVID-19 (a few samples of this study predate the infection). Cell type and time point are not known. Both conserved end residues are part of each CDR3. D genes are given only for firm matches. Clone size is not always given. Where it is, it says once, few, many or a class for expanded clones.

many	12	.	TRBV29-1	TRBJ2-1	CSVMVGGNEQFF	TGCAGCGTAATGGTGGGGGGCAATGAGCAGTTCTTC
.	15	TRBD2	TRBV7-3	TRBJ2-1	CASSFAGGGPHEQFF	TGTGCCAGCAGCTTCGCGGGAGGTGGTCCCCATGAGCAGTTCTTC
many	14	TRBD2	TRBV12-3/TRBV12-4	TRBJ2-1	CASSPGGSGNEQFF	TGTGCCAGCAGCCCGGGGGGGTCCGGCAATGAGCAGTTCTTC
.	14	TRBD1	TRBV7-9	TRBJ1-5	CASSQGGPNQPQHF	TGTGCCAGCAGTCAGGGGGGCCCCAATCAGCCCCAGCATTTT
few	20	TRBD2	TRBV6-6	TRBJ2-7	CASSYSWEVGGGAVSYEQYF	TGTGCCAGCAGTTACTCGTGGGAAGTCGGCGGGGGGGCGGTTTCCTACGAGCAGTACTTC
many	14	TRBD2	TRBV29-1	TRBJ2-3	CSVELAGGTDTQYF	TGCAGCGTTGAACTAGCGGGGGGCACAGATACGCAGTATTTT
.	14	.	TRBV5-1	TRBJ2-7	CASSLDREYYEQYF	TGCGCCAGCAGCTTGGACAGGGAATACTACGAGCAGTACTTC
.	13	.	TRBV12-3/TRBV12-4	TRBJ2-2	CASTLPTAGELFF	TGTGCCAGCACTCTACCGACAGCCGGGGAGCTGTTTTTT
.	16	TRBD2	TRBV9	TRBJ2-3	CASSAFGSGATDTQYF	TGTGCCAGCAGCGCCTTTGGAAGCGGGGCCACAGATACGCAGTATTTT
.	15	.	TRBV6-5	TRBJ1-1	CASSYSHGSDAEAFF	TGTGCCAGCAGTTACTCCCACGGGAGCGACGCTGAAGCTTTCTTT
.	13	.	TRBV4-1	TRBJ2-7	CASSPISGPWKYF	TGCGCCAGCAGCCCCATCTCCGGGCCCTGGAAGTACTTC
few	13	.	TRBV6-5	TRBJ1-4	CASRPGLNEKLFF	TGTGCCAGCCGACCGGGCTTGAATGAAAAACTGTTTTTT
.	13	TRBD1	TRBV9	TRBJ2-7	CASSGQGRHEQYF	TGTGCCAGCAGCGGACAGGGACGCCACGAGCAGTACTTC
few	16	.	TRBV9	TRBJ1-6	CASSEGSGVYNSPLHF	TGTGCCAGCAGCGAGGGGTCGGGCGTCTATAATTCACCCCTCCACTTT
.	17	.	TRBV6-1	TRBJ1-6	CASTLGTAGPSNSPLHF	TGTGCCAGCACCCTGGGGACGGCCGGCCCATCTAATTCACCCCTCCACTTT
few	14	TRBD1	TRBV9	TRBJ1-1	CASSVGAGGSEAFF	TGTGCCAGCAGCGTAGGAGCAGGGGGTTCCGAAGCTTTCTTT
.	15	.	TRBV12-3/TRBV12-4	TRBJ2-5	CASSFSLTDRETQYF	TGTGCCAGCAGTTTTTCTCTGACCGACCGGGAGACCCAGTACTTC
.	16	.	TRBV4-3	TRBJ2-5	CASSTTGQGYQETQYF	TGCGCCAGCAGCACCACGGGTCAGGGGTACCAAGAGACCCAGTACTTC
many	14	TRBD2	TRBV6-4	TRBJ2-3	CASSASGESDTQYF	TGTGCCAGCAGCGCTAGCGGGGAGTCAGATACGCAGTATTTT
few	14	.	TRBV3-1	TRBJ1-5	CASSSGTPNEPQHF	TGTGCCAGCAGCTCCGGGACACCTAATGAGCCCCAGCATTTT
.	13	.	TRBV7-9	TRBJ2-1	CASSPPGDNEQFF	TGTGCCAGCAGCCCCCCGGGAGACAATGAGCAGTTCTTC